The clone carrying this T cell receptor (beta chain) has more than one count but fewer than ten. The antigen is unknown. This specimen comes from a study of cytomegalovirus exposure and HLA in healthy donors. The study's findings and limits: Certain sequence variants were highly shared and formed a cluster, and this cluster was likely a sequencing artifact.

There are 16 residues in the CDR3. Germline V gene lookup returns CDR1 WNHNN and CDR2 SYGVQD (reference sequence). V lost 1 base, J lost 4 bases, and 6 bases stayed unmatched. Regarding donors, all were healthy bone marrow donors. This PCR relied on a set of 60 Vbeta primers and 13 Jbeta primers. The method was immunoSEQ multiplex PCR; TCRdb's version includes in-frame clones alone and lacks a portion of them. This table holds about 120,000 clones, about 9.4% found once. This chain joins TRBV10-1 and TRBJ1-5; TRBD1 matches 8 bases. Sequenced sample: PBMCs. This sequence originates from a woman between 40 and 55 years old in good health and CMV-seropositive. The chain's CDR3 is CASSEFRDRFNQPQHF. The CDR3 nucleotides are TGCGCCAGCAGTGAGTTCCGGGACAGGTTTAATCAGCCCCAGCATTTT.